What follows is one TCR beta chain and its context. This entry is derived from a study of blood T cell repertoires in COVID-19. Here immunoSEQ multiplex PCR was the method, and the copy in TCRdb shows in-frame clones only, minus some. The sample includes 95,000 to 150,000 clones, roughly 85% of them seen just once. The CDR3 spans 13 residues. Germline V lookup: CDR1 SGHTA, CDR2 FQGNSA. Trimming took off 6 bases at V and 1 base at J, with 9 bases between the two ends. Seattle patients were enrolled during active infection and followed longitudinally. The chain uses TRBV7-2 and TRBJ1-1, with D tentatively TRBD1 (5 bases). This TCR derives from a woman of 80 years or more with COVID-19, enrolled during active disease. The sequenced material came from peripheral blood. The CDR3 region has the DNA TGTGCCAGCAGAGAAACAGGGAACACTGAAGCTTTCTTT. Translating it yields CASRETGNTEAFF.